The 7 T cell receptor beta chains in this list originate from one sample, sequenced in a study of T cell responses to AZD1222 COVID-19 vaccine. TCRdb's table, derived via immunoSEQ multiplex PCR, lists solely in-frame clones and lacks some. This sample has tens of thousands of clones, with about 88% found just once. The starting material was peripheral blood, obtained 28 days after the second AZD1222 dose. The receptors here all came from an adult who received the AZD1222 COVID-19 vaccine.

This clone was counted a single time. J is TRBJ1-3 and V is TRBV19; D uncertain. CDR3 length: 16 amino acids. V was pared by 2 bases and J by 0 bases, with 11 bases between. The germline CDR1 and CDR2 sequences are LNHDA and SQIVND (reference sequence). CDR3 DNA sequence: TGTGCCAGTAGTATAAAGGGCCCTAGCTCTGGAAACACCATATATTTT. Residues: CASSIKGPSSGNTIYF.

This chain links TRBV7-8 with TRBJ2-7, with D perhaps given as TRBD1 or TRBD2 (5 bases each). This CDR3 is 14 amino acids long. Germline V gives CDR1 SGHVS, CDR2 FQNEAQ. V was shortened by 5 bases and J by 3 bases, with 14 bases between the two germline ends. CDR3 bases: TGTGCCAGCAGCATAAGAGGGGTTGACTACGAGCAGTACTTC. Amino acids: CASSIRGVDYEQYF.

The J gene is TRBJ2-7, the V gene TRBV7-3; D gene ambiguous. The CDR3 has 14 residues. CDR1 is SGHTA, CDR2 FQGTGA, per germline. With 1 base removed from V and 3 bases from J, the gap between germline ends came to 10 bases. The CDR3 here is CASSLSPGNYEQYF. The DNA of the CDR3 is TGTGCCAGCAGCTTAAGTCCAGGAAACTACGAGCAGTACTTC.

The chain employs TRBV7-3 and TRBJ2-7; weak D call: TRBD2 (6 bases). V lost 5 bases to trimming and J lost 6 bases, with 20 bases between them. The CDR3 has 15 amino acids. CDR1 and CDR2 (germline): SGHTA, FQGTGA. CDR3: CASSPAGTARGEQYF. DNA for the CDR3: TGTGCCAGCAGCCCAGCGGGCACGGCGAGGGGCGAGCAGTACTTC.

This clone appeared once. J is TRBJ1-4 and V is TRBV9, with a weak D call TRBD1 (5 bases). V lost 3 bases, J lost 0 bases, and 12 bases lay in between. This CDR3 spans 16 amino acids. CDR1 is SGDLS, CDR2 YYNGEE, per germline. The CDR3 region is CASSGGRVATNEKLFF. The CDR3 DNA follows: TGTGCCAGCAGCGGCGGCAGGGTGGCAACTAATGAAAAACTGTTTTTT.

The chain has TRBV29-1 and TRBJ1-1; a possible D gene is TRBD1 (5 bases). Germline values: CDR1 SQVTM, CDR2 ANQGSEA. There are 11 residues in the CDR3. V was shortened by 4 bases and J by 4 bases, with 7 bases between the two germline ends. The CDR3 sequence is CSVGRATEAFF. In DNA form, the CDR3 reads TGCAGCGTTGGCAGGGCCACTGAAGCTTTCTTT. The whole variable domain, filled in from reference TRBV29-1 and TRBJ1-1, reads SAVISQKPSRDICQRGTSLTIQCQVDSQVTMMFWYRQQPGQSLTLIATANQGSEATYESGFVIDKFPISRPNLTFSTLTVSNMSPEDSSIYLCSVGRATEAFFGQGTRLTVV.

The rearrangement uses TRBV6-2 or TRBV6-3 and TRBJ2-3, with 7 nucleotides matching TRBD2. This CDR3 region has 17 residues. Looked up from germline, CDR1 is MNHEY and CDR2 is SVGEGT. The V gene end was trimmed by 4 bases and the J gene end by 0 bases; junction bases not matched to a gene: 10. In DNA form, the CDR3 reads TGTGCCAGCAGTTCTCCCTGGGGGGGGACTAGCACAGATACGCAGTATTTT. As protein: CASSSPWGGTSTDTQYF.